This record looks at one TCR beta chain sequence and its context. These data originate in a study of blood T cell repertoires in COVID-19. Using immunoSEQ multiplex PCR, the repertoire was profiled, and TCRdb retains in-frame clones only, with some absent. The sample records about 120,000 clones, 82% being singletons. This sequence originates from a man in his sixties or seventies with acute or convalescent COVID-19. Sequenced sample: peripheral blood.

For the CDR3, the DNA is TGTGCCATCAGCCCAGTGGACTATGGCTACACCTTC. Amino acid sequence: CAISPVDYGYTF. V is TRBV10-3 and J is TRBJ1-2, with no clear D. In germline, CDR1 is ENHRY, CDR2 SYGVKD. The CDR3 sequence is 12 residues long. Trimming left V 6 bases short and J 3 bases short, with 8 bases between.